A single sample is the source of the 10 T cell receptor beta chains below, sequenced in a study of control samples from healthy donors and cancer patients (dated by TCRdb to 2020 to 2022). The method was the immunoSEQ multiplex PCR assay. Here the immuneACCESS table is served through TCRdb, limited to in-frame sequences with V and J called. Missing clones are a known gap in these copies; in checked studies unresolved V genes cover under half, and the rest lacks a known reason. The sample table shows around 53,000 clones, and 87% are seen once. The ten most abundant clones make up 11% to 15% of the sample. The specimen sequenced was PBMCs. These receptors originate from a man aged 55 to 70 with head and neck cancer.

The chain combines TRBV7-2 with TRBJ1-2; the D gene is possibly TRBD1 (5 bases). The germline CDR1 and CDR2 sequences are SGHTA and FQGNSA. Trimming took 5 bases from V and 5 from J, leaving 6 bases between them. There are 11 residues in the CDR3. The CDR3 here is CASSRQYGYTF. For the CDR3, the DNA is TGTGCCAGCAGCCGACAGTATGGCTACACCTTC.

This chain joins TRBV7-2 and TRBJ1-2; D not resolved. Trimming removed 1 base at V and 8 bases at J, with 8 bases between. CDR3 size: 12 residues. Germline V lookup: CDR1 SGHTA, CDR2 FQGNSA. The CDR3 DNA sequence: TGTGCCAGCAGCTTAGTGAATTACGGCTACACCTTC. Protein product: CASSLVNYGYTF.

CDR3 region: CASSIASRGPAKNIQYF. CDR3 bases: TGTGCCAGTAGTATAGCTTCCAGGGGGCCGGCCAAAAACATTCAGTACTTC. The chain couples TRBV19 to TRBJ2-4; TRBD1 aligns across 8 bases. The CDR3 spans 17 residues. The germline CDR1 and CDR2 sequences are LNHDA and SQIVND (reference sequence). The J segment lost 1 base and the V segment lost 1 base, leaving 6 bases of the junction unmatched.

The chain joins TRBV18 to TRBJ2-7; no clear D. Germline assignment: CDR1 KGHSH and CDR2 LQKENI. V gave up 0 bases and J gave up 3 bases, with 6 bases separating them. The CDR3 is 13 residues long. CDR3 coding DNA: TGTGCCAGCTCACCACCCGGCATCTACGAGCAGTACTTC. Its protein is CASSPPGIYEQYF.

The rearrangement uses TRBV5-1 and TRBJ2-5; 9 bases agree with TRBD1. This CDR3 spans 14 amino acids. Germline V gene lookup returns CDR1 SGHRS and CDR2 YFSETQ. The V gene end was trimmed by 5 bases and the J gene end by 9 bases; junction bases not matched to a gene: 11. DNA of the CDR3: TGCGCCAGCAGGACAGGGGGAAGCGGGGCGGCCCAGTACTTC. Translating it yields CASRTGGSGAAQYF.

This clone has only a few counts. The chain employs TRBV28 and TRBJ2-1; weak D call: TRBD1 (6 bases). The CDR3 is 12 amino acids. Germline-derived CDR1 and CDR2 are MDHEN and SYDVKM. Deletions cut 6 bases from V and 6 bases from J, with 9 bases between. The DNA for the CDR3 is TGTGCCAGCAGACAGGGATCCAATGAGCAGTTCTTC. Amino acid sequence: CASRQGSNEQFF.

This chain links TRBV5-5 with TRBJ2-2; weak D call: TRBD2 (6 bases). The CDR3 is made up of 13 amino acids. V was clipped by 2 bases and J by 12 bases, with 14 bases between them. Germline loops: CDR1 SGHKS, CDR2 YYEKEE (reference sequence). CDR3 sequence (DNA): TGTGCCAGCAGCTTTTTGGTCGCGGGGAAGCTGTTTTTT. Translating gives CASSFLVAGKLFF.

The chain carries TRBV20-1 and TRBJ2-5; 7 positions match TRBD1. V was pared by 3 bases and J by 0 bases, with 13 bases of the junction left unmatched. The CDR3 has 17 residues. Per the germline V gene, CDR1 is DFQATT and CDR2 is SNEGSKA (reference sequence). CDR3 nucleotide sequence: TGCAGTGCTAGTAGCACAAAGGGGGCCCTGTACCAAGAGACCCAGTACTTC. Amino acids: CSASSTKGALYQETQYF.

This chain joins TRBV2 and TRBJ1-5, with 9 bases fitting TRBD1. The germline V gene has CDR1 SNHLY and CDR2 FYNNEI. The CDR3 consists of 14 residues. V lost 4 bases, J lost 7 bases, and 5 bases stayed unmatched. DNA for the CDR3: TGTGCCAGCAGTGCGGACAGGGGATACCAGCCCCAGCATTTT. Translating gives CASSADRGYQPQHF.

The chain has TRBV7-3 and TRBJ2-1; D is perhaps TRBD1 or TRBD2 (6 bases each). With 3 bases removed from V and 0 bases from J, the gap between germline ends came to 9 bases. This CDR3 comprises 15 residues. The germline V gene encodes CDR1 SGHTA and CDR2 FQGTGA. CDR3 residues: CASSFGGPSYNEQFF. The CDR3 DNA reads TGTGCCAGCAGCTTCGGGGGCCCCTCCTACAATGAGCAGTTCTTC.